This T cell receptor (beta chain) was retrieved from a study of T-cell reconstitution after alpha-beta-depleted transplantation in children. V lost 1 base and J 7 bases, leaving 19 bases between the germline ends. CDR1 and CDR2 from the germline V gene are SGHVS and FNYEAQ. The length of the CDR3 is 17 residues. There are many counts of this clonotype. TCRbeta library preparation incorporated unique molecular identifiers. MiXCR was run by TCRdb on the PCR reads, yielding one entry per CDR3 protein. The data hold about 360,000 distinct CDR3 sequences, with more than 10% observed a single time. The sequence was collected from a human donor who donated a stem cell graft to a child with Fanconi anemia. The source was PBMCs, collected from the stem cell graft. The V call is TRBV7-6, the J call TRBJ2-2, with D possibly matching TRBD1 (5 bases). CDR3 sequence reads: CASSLVPGRESVGELFF. DNA of the CDR3: TGTGCCAGCAGCTTAGTTCCGGGCAGGGAATCTGTCGGGGAGCTGTTTTTT. Combining the CDR3 with reference TRBV7-6 and TRBJ2-2 gives the whole variable domain GAGVSQSPRYKVTKRGQDVALRCDPISGHVSLYWYRQALGQGPEFLTYFNYEAQQDKSGLPNDRFSAERPEGSISTLTIQRTEQRDSAMYRCASSLVPGRESVGELFFGEGSRLTVL.